Listed here are 5 T cell receptor beta chains from one sample, sequenced in a study of blood T cell repertoires in COVID-19 (dated by TCRdb to the early 2020s). Libraries were prepared through the immunoSEQ multiplex PCR assay. TCRdb stores this immuneACCESS table with in-frame sequences only. Part of the clones is absent; in the studies checked, under half of the shortfall reflects unresolved V genes, and no reason is known for the rest. The sample includes 150,000 to 200,000 clones, with approximately 83% observed a single time. The leading ten clones occupy roughly 11% of the sample. The source material was peripheral blood. Every receptor here comes from a human donor with active or convalescent COVID-19. The donor label of this sample is uncertain.

The chain has TRBV19 and TRBJ2-2; a weak D match, TRBD2 (5 bases). The germline V gene has CDR1 LNHDA and CDR2 SQIVND (reference sequence). Trimming stripped 6 bases from V and 0 bases from J, with 14 bases between. The CDR3 length is 16 residues. The CDR3 spells CASRYFGVPNTGELFF. CDR3 DNA sequence: TGTGCCAGTAGATACTTCGGGGTCCCGAACACCGGGGAGCTGTTTTTT.

The CDR3 reads CASSQDPYTAGDLNTQYF. CDR3 in DNA: TGCGCCAGCAGCCAAGATCCGTATACGGCGGGAGACTTAAATACGCAGTATTTT. The chain recombines TRBV4-1 with TRBJ2-3, with TRBD2 matching over 7 bases. Germline assignment: CDR1 MGHRA and CDR2 YSYEKL. Unmatched junction bases numbered 16, after V lost 0 bases and J lost 7 bases. The CDR3 loop spans 18 amino acids.

This clone has just one count. This chain links TRBV28 with TRBJ1-2, with TRBD1 matching over 8 bases. The CDR3 is 13 amino acids. Germline loops: CDR1 MDHEN, CDR2 SYDVKM. J lost 8 bases, V lost 5 bases, and 7 bases had no gene match. Here the CDR3 reads CASSLLTGAGYTF. The DNA for the CDR3 is TGTGCCAGCAGTCTTCTGACAGGGGCCGGCTACACCTTC.

The genes are TRBV10-3 and TRBJ1-1; 7 bases fit TRBD1. Per germline, CDR1 ENHRY and CDR2 SYGVKD. V was pared by 9 bases and J by 3 bases, with 10 bases of the junction left unmatched. This CDR3 has 14 residues. The CDR3 reads CAISGQAVHTEAFF. DNA for the CDR3: TGTGCCATATCTGGACAGGCCGTGCACACTGAAGCTTTCTTT.

The CDR3 DNA reads as TGTGCCAGCCTCGGACAATTAAATTCACCCCTCCACTTT. Its protein product is CASLGQLNSPLHF. The V gene is TRBV7-9, the J gene TRBJ1-6, with a tentative D call TRBD1 (5 bases). Germline CDR1 SEHNR, CDR2 FQNEAQ (reference sequence). Trimming cost V 8 bases and J 7 bases, with 12 bases left between them. This CDR3 spans 13 amino acids.